This T cell receptor (beta chain) was sequenced in a study of T cells in Graves' hyperthyroidism and ophthalmopathy. TCR beta CDR3 regions were amplified from RNA. The HTBI primer set was used in a first-round RT-PCR of the TCR CDR3. From the multiplex PCR reads, TCRdb called clonotypes with MiXCR, one entry per CDR3 protein. The repertoire has 500,000 or so distinct CDR3 sequences, 17% of them found once; the top ten carry roughly 18%. Points on this clonotype: Antigen: not known.

The study's findings and limits: Ophthalmopathy onset followed model prediction by a median about six months. Most thyroid-expanded clonotypes above 0.001 were also found in blood.

Germline CDR1 and CDR2: KGHSH and LQKENI. The V gene end was trimmed by 1 base and the J gene end by 2 bases; junction bases not matched to a gene: 9. The CDR3 is made up of 17 amino acids. Sequencing was done on a sample of blood. The sequence came from a woman younger than 30 with Graves' ophthalmopathy. The gene calls are TRBV18 and TRBJ2-7, with 9 bases identical to TRBD2. The CDR3 protein is CASSPRLAGTRAYEQYF. DNA of the CDR3: TGTGCCAGCTCACCACGGCTAGCGGGGACTAGGGCCTACGAGCAGTACTTC.